This is a list of T cell receptor beta chains from one sample in a study of CD8+ T cells in alopecia areata. Using immunoSEQ multiplex PCR, the repertoire was profiled, and TCRdb retains in-frame clones only, with some absent. Of around 270,000 clones in the sample, roughly 64% were seen once. The material sequenced was CD4+ T cells sorted from blood, taken at week 24, from a patient treated with tofacitinib. Receptors were obtained from a human donor with alopecia areata. CDR3s include the opening cysteine and the closing phenylalanine or tryptophan. Each record gives: CDR3 protein, V gene, J gene.

cdr3_aa: CASSGVGYTF
v_call: TRBV9
j_call: TRBJ1-2

cdr3_aa: CASSNSRSQVLYLLEETQYF
v_call: TRBV4-3
j_call: TRBJ2-5

cdr3_aa: CASQGESDYEQYF
v_call: TRBV2
j_call: TRBJ2-7

cdr3_aa: CASTGQGASYEQYF
v_call: TRBV2
j_call: TRBJ2-7

cdr3_aa: CAWSVETTNEQFF
v_call: TRBV30
j_call: TRBJ2-1

cdr3_aa: CSAIQGWTEAFF
v_call: TRBV29-1
j_call: TRBJ1-1

cdr3_aa: CASSEYSGLIEFPLHF
v_call: TRBV25-1
j_call: TRBJ1-6

cdr3_aa: CASSSLETQYF
v_call: TRBV7-9
j_call: TRBJ2-5

cdr3_aa: CATTSGGGNEQFF
v_call: TRBV10-3
j_call: TRBJ2-1

cdr3_aa: CASSLVGSHQPQHF
v_call: TRBV7-2
j_call: TRBJ1-5

cdr3_aa: CSVWRTDYGYTF
v_call: TRBV29-1
j_call: TRBJ1-2

cdr3_aa: CSVGLAGMETQYF
v_call: TRBV29-1
j_call: TRBJ2-5

cdr3_aa: CASSLGPAGVRETQYF
v_call: TRBV5-1
j_call: TRBJ2-5

cdr3_aa: CASSPIGTLTGGANVLTF
v_call: TRBV14
j_call: TRBJ2-6

cdr3_aa: CASSRTGVNYGYTF
v_call: TRBV7-9
j_call: TRBJ1-2

cdr3_aa: CSGSGTANTEAFF
v_call: TRBV29-1
j_call: TRBJ1-1

cdr3_aa: CASSSEQGAWTEAFF
v_call: TRBV7-3
j_call: TRBJ1-1

cdr3_aa: CSDRLETQYF
v_call: TRBV29-1
j_call: TRBJ2-5

cdr3_aa: CASSSRGTTDQPQHF
v_call: TRBV27
j_call: TRBJ1-5

cdr3_aa: CASSPGQGRNTIYF
v_call: TRBV7-2
j_call: TRBJ1-3

cdr3_aa: CASSFTGPTGELFF
v_call: TRBV5-1
j_call: TRBJ2-2

cdr3_aa: CASSLEWTSGANVLTF
v_call: TRBV5-1
j_call: TRBJ2-6

cdr3_aa: CASSFEGNGYTF
v_call: TRBV5-1
j_call: TRBJ1-2

cdr3_aa: CASSETRGSGELFF
v_call: TRBV18
j_call: TRBJ2-2

cdr3_aa: CASSMGLAGRTGELFF
v_call: TRBV11-1
j_call: TRBJ2-2